Described below is a single T cell receptor beta chain sequence and its context. The data were taken from a study of blood T cell repertoires in COVID-19. Study-wide background: Sites across the United States, Italy and Spain contributed samples from acute and convalescent COVID-19. T cells, B-cell-depleted T cells, or PBMCs provided the cDNA or gDNA that served as material.

The CDR3 is 18 amino acids. V lost 7 bases and J 2 bases, leaving 21 bases between the germline ends. Germline CDR1 LGHDT, CDR2 YNNKEL (reference sequence). How the authors handled the data: Estimated nucleated cell counts came from reference gene primer amplification. Produced via immunoSEQ multiplex PCR; TCRdb's table is partial and in-frame only. V and J calls and clone size are given by that table; D and trimming were obtained from the DNA. The repertoire holds just under 65,000 clones, under 80% seen once, with around 5.3% in the top ten. The chain employs TRBV3-1 (or the pseudogene TRBV3-2) and TRBJ2-6; D might be TRBD2 (6 bases). The sequenced sample was peripheral blood. The clonotype originates from a human donor in a cohort sampled during active COVID-19. The CDR3 DNA is TGTGCCAGCACCAGCAATTCGGGGGTAAAAGCTGGGGCCAACGTCCTGACTTTC. Protein product: CASTSNSGVKAGANVLTF.